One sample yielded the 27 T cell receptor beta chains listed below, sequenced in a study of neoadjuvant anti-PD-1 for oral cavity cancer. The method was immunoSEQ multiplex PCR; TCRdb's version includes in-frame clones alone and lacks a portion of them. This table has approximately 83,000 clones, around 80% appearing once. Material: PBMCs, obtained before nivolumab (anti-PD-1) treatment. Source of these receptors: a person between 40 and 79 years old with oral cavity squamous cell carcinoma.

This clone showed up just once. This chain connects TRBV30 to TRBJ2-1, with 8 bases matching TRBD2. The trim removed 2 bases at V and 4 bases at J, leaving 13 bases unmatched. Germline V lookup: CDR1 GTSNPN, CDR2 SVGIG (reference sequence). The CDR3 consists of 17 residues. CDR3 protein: CAWSREKASGRYNEQFF. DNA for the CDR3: TGTGCCTGGAGTAGGGAAAAGGCTAGCGGGCGATACAATGAGCAGTTCTTC.

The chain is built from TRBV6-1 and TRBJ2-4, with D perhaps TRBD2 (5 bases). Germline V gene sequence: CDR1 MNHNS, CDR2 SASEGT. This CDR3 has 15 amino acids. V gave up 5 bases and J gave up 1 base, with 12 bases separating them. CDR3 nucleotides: TGTGCCAGCAGTACGGAGAGGGTTGCCAAAAACATTCAGTACTTC. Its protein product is CASSTERVAKNIQYF.

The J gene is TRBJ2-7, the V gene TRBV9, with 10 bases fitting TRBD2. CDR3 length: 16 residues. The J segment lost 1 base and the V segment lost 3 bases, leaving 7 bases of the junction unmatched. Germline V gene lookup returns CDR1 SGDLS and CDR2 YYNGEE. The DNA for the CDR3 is TGTGCCAGCAGCGCGGGGAGTAGCGGGAGGTCCTACGAGCAGTACTTC. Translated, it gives CASSAGSSGRSYEQYF.

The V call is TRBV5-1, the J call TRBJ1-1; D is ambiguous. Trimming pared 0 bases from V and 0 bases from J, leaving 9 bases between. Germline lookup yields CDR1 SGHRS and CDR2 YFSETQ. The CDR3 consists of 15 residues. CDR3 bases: TGCGCCAGCAGCTTGGTTAGCGGTATGAACACTGAAGCTTTCTTT. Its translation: CASSLVSGMNTEAFF.

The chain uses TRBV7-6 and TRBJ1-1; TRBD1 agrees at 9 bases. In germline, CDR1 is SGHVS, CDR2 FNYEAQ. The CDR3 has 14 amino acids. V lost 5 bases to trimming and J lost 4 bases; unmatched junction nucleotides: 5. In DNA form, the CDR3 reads TGTGCCAGCAGCGACAGGGACAGGGTCACTGAAGCTTTCTTT. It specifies CASSDRDRVTEAFF.

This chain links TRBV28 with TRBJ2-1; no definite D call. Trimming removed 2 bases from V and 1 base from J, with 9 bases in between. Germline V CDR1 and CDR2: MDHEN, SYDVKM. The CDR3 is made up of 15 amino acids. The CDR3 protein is CASSLPDGSYNEQFF. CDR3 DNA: TGTGCCAGCAGTTTACCCGACGGGTCCTACAATGAGCAGTTCTTC.

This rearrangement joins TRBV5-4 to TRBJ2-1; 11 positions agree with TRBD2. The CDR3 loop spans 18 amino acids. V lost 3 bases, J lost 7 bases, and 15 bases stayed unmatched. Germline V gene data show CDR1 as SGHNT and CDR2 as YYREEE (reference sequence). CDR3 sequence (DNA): TGTGCCAGCAGCTCTGAAGGGGCTAGCGGGAGGATTTCGAATGAGCAGTTCTTC. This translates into CASSSEGASGRISNEQFF.

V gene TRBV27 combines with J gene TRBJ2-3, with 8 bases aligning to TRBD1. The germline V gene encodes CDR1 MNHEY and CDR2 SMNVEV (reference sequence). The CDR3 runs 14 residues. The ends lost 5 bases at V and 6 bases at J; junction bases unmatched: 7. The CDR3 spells CASSRTGIWDTQYF. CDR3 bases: TGTGCCAGCAGTCGGACAGGGATTTGGGATACGCAGTATTTT.

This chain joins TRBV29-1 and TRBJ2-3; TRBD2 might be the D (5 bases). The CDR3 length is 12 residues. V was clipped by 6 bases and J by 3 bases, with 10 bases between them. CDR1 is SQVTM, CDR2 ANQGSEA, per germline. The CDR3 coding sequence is TGCAGCGTCTCATCGGGGACAGATACGCAGTATTTT. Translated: CSVSSGTDTQYF.

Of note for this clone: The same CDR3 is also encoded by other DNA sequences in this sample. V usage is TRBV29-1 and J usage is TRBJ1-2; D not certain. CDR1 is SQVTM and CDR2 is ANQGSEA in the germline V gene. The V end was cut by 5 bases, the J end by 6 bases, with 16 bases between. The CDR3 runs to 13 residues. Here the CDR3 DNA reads TGCAGCGTTCAGAGGGCCGACGGGGATGGCTACACCTTC. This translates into CSVQRADGDGYTF.

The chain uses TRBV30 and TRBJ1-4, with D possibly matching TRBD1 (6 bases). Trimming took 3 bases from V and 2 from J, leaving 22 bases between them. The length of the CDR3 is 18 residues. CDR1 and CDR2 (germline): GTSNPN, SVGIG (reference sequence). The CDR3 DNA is TGTGCCTGGAGCCCCCCGGGGGGGGCGTTATCGACTAATGAAAAACTGTTTTTT. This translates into CAWSPPGGALSTNEKLFF.

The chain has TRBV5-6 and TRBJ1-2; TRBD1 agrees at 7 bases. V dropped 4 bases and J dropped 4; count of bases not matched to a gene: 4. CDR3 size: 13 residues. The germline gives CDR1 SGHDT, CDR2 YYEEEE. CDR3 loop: CASSPGQPYGYTF. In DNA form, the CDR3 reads TGTGCCAGCAGCCCGGGACAGCCCTATGGCTACACCTTC.

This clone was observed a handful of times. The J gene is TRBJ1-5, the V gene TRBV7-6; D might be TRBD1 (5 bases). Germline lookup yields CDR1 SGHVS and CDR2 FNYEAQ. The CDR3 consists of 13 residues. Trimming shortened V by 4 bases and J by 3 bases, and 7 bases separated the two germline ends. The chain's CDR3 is CASSWDSNQPQHF. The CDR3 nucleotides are TGTGCCAGCAGCTGGGACTCCAATCAGCCCCAGCATTTT.

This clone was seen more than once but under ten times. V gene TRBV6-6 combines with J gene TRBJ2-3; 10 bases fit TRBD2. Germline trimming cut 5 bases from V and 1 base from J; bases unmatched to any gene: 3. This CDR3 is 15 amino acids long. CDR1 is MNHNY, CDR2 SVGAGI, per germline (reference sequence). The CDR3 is CASSIGTSGTDTQYF. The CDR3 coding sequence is TGTGCCAGCAGTATTGGGACTAGCGGCACAGATACGCAGTATTTT.

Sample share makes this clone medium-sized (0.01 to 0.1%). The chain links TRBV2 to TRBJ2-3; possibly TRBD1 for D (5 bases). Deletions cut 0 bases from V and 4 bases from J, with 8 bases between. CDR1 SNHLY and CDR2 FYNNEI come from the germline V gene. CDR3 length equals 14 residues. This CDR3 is CASSEAGRADTQYF. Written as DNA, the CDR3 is TGTGCCAGCAGTGAAGCTGGCAGGGCAGATACGCAGTATTTT.

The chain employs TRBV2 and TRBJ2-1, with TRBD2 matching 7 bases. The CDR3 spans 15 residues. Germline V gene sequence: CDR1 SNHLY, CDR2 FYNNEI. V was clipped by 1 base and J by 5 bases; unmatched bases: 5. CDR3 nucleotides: TGTGCCAGCAGTGAAGTATCTAGCGGAAACAATGAGCAGTTCTTC. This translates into CASSEVSSGNNEQFF.

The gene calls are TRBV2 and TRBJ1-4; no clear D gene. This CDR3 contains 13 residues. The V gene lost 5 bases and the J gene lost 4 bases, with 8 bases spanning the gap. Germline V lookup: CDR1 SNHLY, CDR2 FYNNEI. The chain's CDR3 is CASSQRSNEKLFF. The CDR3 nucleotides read TGTGCCAGCAGTCAGCGTAGTAATGAAAAACTGTTTTTT. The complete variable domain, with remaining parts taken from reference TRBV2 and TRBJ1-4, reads EPEVTQTPSHQVTQMGQEVILRCVPISNHLYFYWYRQILGQKVEFLVSFYNNEISEKSEIFDDQFSVERPDGSNFTLKIRSTKLEDSAMYFCASSQRSNEKLFFGSGTQLSVL.

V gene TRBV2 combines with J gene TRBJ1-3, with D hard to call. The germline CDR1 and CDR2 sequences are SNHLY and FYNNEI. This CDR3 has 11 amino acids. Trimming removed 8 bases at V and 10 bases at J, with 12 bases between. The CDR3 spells CASGYSSTIYF. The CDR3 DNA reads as TGTGCCAGCGGGTATAGTTCGACCATATATTTT.

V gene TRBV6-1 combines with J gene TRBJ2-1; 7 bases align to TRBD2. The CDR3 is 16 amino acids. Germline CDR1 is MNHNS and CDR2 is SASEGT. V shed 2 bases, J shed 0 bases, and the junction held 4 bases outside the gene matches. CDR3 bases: TGTGCCAGCAGTGAATCTAGCGGCCACTCCTACAATGAGCAGTTCTTC. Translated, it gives CASSESSGHSYNEQFF.

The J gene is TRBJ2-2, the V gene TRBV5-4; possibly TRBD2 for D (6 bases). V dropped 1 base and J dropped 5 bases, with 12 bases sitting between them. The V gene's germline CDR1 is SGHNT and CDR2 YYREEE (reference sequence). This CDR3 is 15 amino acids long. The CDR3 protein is CASSLQGLVTGELFF. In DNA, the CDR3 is TGTGCCAGCAGCTTGCAGGGACTGGTGACCGGGGAGCTGTTTTTT.

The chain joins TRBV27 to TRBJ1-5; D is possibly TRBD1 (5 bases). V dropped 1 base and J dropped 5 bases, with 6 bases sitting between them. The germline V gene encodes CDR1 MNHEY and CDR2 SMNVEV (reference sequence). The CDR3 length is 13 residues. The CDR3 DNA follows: TGTGCCAGCAGTTTATACAGGCATCAGCCCCAGCATTTT. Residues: CASSLYRHQPQHF.

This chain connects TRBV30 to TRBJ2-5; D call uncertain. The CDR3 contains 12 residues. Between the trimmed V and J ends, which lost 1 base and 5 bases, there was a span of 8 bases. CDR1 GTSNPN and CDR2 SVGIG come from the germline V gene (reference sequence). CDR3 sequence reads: CAWSAQWETQYF. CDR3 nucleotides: TGTGCCTGGAGTGCCCAGTGGGAGACCCAGTACTTC.

This CDR3 reads CASSKDRAGDEQFF. The CDR3 bases are TGTGCCAGCAGTAAAGACAGGGCGGGGGATGAGCAGTTCTTC. J is TRBJ2-1 and V is TRBV2; D possibly uses TRBD1 or TRBD2 (7 bases each). Trimming shortened V by 5 bases and J by 8 bases, and 16 bases separated the two germline ends. CDR1 and CDR2 (germline): SNHLY, FYNNEI. This CDR3 contains 14 residues. Based on the CDR3 plus reference TRBV2 and TRBJ2-1, the full variable domain is EPEVTQTPSHQVTQMGQEVILRCVPISNHLYFYWYRQILGQKVEFLVSFYNNEISEKSEIFDDQFSVERPDGSNFTLKIRSTKLEDSAMYFCASSKDRAGDEQFFGPGTRLTVL.

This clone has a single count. The CDR3 region is CASSQADSSGYGYTF. CDR3 nucleotides: TGCGCCAGCAGCCAGGCAGACAGTTCGGGATATGGCTACACCTTC. The rearrangement joins TRBV4-1 to TRBJ1-2; TRBD1 might be the D (5 bases). In germline, CDR1 is MGHRA, CDR2 YSYEKL. Trimming stripped 3 bases from V and 5 bases from J, with 16 bases between. The CDR3 extends over 15 amino acids.

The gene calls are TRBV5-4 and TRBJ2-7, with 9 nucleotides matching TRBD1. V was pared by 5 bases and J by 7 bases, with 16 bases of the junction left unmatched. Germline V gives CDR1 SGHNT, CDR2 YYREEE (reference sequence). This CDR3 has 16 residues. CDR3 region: CASRFGDRETPGEQYF. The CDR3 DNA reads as TGTGCCAGCAGGTTTGGGGACAGGGAAACTCCGGGGGAGCAGTACTTC.

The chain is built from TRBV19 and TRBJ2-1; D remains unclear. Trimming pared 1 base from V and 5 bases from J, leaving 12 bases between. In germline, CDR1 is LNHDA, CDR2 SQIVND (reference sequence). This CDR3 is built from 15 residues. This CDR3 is CASSIAASGDNEQFF. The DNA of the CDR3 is TGTGCCAGTAGTATAGCGGCTAGTGGGGACAATGAGCAGTTCTTC.

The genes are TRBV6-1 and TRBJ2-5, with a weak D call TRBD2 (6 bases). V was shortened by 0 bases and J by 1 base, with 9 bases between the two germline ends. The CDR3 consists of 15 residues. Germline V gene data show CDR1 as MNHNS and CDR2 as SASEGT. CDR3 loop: CASSEAAGPQETQYF. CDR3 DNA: TGTGCCAGCAGTGAAGCGGCGGGGCCCCAAGAGACCCAGTACTTC.